This entry is about one TCR beta chain. Its antigen remains unknown. The sort gate was single viable CD3+CD4+CD8-CD45RO+ cells for memory CD4+ T cells. Positive selection with CD4 microbeads enriched total CD4+ T cells. These data are taken from a study of memory CD4+ T cells and cytomegalovirus serostatus. Turning to the study itself: This sample comes from healthy Belgian adults, 9 CMV seropositive, about 25 seronegative.

Study-level findings and limits: A US-trained random forest predicted CMV serostatus with median AUC roughly 0.9.

Method: immunoSEQ multiplex PCR; TCRdb's copy keeps in-frame clones and lacks some. The sample consists of more than 45,000 clones, 80% to 85% of them appearing once. The TCR sequence derives from an adult in good health and CMV-seronegative. The sequenced sample consisted of memory CD4+ T cells from blood.

The CDR3 loop is CAISGEAGNQPQHF. The CDR3, as DNA: TGTGCCATCAGTGGTGAGGCGGGCAATCAGCCCCAGCATTTT. The chain recombines TRBV10-3 with TRBJ1-5; D not resolved. V lost 4 bases and J lost 2, with 9 bases in between. The CDR3 consists of 14 residues. Germline V gene sequence: CDR1 ENHRY, CDR2 SYGVKD.